This TCR beta chain was obtained from a study of blood T cell repertoires in COVID-19. About the research overall: COVID-19 samples from acute and convalescent phases originated in the United States, Italy and Spain.

Per the authors' pipeline: Nucleated cell counts were estimated from reference gene primer amplification. TCRdb's table, derived via immunoSEQ multiplex PCR, lists solely in-frame clones and lacks some. The V and J calls and the clone size are those of that table, but D and trimming were determined from the DNA. The data show approximately 220,000 clones, 80% to 90% seen once. What was sequenced was peripheral blood. This TCR came from a woman in her 70s with acute or convalescent COVID-19.

CDR3 nucleotides: TGTGCCAGCAGTACCACAGGGATATTTGAAGCTTTCTTT. Translated: CASSTTGIFEAFF. V usage is TRBV2 and J usage is TRBJ1-1, with a possible D match to TRBD1 (6 bases). Germline CDR1 reads SNHLY; CDR2 reads FYNNEI. Trimming took 5 bases from V and 7 from J, leaving 14 bases between them. The length of the CDR3 is 13 residues.